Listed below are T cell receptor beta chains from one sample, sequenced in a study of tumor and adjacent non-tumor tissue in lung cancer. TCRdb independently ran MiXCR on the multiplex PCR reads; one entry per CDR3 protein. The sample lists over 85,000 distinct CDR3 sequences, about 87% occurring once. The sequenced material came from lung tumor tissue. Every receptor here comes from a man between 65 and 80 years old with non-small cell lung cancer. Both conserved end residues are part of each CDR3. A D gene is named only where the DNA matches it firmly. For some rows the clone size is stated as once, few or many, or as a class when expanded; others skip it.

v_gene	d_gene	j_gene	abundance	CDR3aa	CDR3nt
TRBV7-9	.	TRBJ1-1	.	CASSFASMNTEAFF	TGTGCCAGCAGCTTCGCCAGTATGAACACTGAGGCTTTCTTT
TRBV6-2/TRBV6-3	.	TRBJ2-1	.	CASIRGGYNGQFF	TGTGCCAGCATCAGAGGCGGTTACAATGGACAGTTCTTC
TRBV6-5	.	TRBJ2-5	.	CVSSYSVVREKETQYF	TGTGTCAGCAGTTACTCGGTAGTGAGGGAAAAAGAGACCCAGTACTTC
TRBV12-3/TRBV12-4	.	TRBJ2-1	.	CVSSRRGNEQFF	TGTGTCAGCAGTCGTCGGGGTAACGAGCAGTTCTTC
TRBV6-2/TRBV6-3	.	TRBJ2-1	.	CGSNRGGYNEQLF	TGTGGCAGCAACAGAGGCGGTTACAATGAACAGCTCTTC
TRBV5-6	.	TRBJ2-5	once	CASSPGPVETQHF	TGTGCCAGCAGCCCAGGACCGGTCGAGACCCAGCACTTC
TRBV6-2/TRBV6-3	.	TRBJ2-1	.	CASIRGGYYEQSF	TGTGCCAGCATCAGAGGCGGTTACTATGAGCAGTCCTTC
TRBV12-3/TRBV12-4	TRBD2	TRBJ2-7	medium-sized	CASSTTSGRTYEQYF	TGTGCCAGCAGCACGACTAGCGGGAGAACCTACGAGCAGTACTTC
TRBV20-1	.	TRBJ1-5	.	CTARAAQGTQPQHF	TGCACTGCTAGAGCCGCACAGGGTACCCAGCCCCAGCATTTT
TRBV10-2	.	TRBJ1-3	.	CASSRDTGNTICF	TGCGCCAGCAGTCGGGACACTGGAAACACCATATGTTTT
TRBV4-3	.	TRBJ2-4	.	CASSQIGTKNIQYF	TGTGCCAGCAGTCAGATAGGAACCAAAAACATTCAGTACTTC
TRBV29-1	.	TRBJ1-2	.	CSAERGKANYGYAF	TGCAGCGCCGAGAGAGGGAAGGCTAATTATGGCTACGCGTTC
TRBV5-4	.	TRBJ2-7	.	CASSSLGRKSYEQYF	TGTGCCAGCAGCTCCCTCGGACGGAAATCCTATGAGCAGTACTTC
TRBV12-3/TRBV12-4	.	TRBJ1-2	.	CASSLTHDLFAF	TGTGCCAGCAGTCTCACCCATGACTTATTTGCCTTC
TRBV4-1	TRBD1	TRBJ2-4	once	CANSGTGDLSNIQYF	TGCGCCAATAGCGGGACAGGGGATTTGAGTAACATTCAGTACTTC
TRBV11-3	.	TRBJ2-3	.	CPSTRREIGTDTQYF	TGTCCCAGCACCCGTCGGGAAATAGGCACAGATACGCAGTATTTT
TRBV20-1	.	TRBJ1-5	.	CSAIRTGFSGQPQHF	TGCAGTGCTATCAGAACAGGGTTCAGTGGCCAGCCCCAGCATTTT
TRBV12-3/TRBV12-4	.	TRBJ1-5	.	CASSFKAFGGKQSQHF	TGTGCCAGCAGTTTTAAGGCATTTGGGGGCAAACAGTCCCAGCATTTT
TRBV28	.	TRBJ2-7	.	CASTETAYEQYF	TGTGCCAGCACAGAGACCGCCTACGAGCAGTACTTC
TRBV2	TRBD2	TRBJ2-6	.	CASSLGGSGFGANVLTF	TGTGCCAGCAGCCTCGGGGGGTCGGGGTTTGGGGCCAACGTCCTGACTTTC
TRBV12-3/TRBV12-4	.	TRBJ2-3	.	CARSLAQTDTQYF	TGCGCCAGGAGTTTAGCTCAAACAGATACGCAGTATTTT
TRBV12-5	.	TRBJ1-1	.	CASGLGRGGSNTEALF	TGTGCTAGTGGTTTGGGGAGGGGGGGTTCGAACACTGAAGCTCTCTTT
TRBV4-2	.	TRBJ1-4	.	CACSQVSLGIANEKLFF	TGTGCCTGCAGTCAAGTATCGTTGGGGATAGCTAATGAAAAACTGTTTTTT
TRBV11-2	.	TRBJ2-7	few	CASSFDGPYEQYF	TGTGCCAGCAGCTTTGATGGGCCCTACGAGCAGTACTTC
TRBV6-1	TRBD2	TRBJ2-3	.	CASSEAKFFGGGSSGDTQYF	TGTGCCAGCAGTGAAGCGAAATTTTTTGGCGGGGGGTCGTCTGGAGACACGCAGTATTTT
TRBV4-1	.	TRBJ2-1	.	CTSGQVGNEQFF	TGCACCAGCGGCCAAGTGGGTAATGAGCAGTTCTTC
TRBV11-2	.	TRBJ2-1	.	CESSLHVRDWASYNEQIF	TGTGAAAGCAGCTTACATGTGCGGGACTGGGCCTCCTACAATGAGCAGATCTTC
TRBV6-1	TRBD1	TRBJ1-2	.	CAGSEGTGVYGYTF	TGTGCCGGCAGCGAAGGGACAGGTGTTTATGGCTATACCTTC